These 4 T cell receptor beta chains were all obtained from the same sample, sequenced in a study of shared clonotypes between healthy human individuals (dated by TCRdb to 2020 to 2022). The library was built by means of the immunoSEQ multiplex PCR assay. TCRdb stores this immuneACCESS table with in-frame sequences only. Part of the clones is absent; in the studies checked, under half of the shortfall reflects unresolved V genes, and no reason is known for the rest. This sample has about 2.3 million clones in its table, and about 92% of those were observed once. Clones ranked in the top ten supply about 0.41% of the sample. The source material was naive CD4+ T cells from PBMCs. The cell subset or site label on this specimen signifies: CD45RA+ positively selected. Receptor source: a man aged 18 to 29 in good health. Some clones in this sample may be carry-over from other donors' samples.

Comments on this clone: Other DNA sequences from this sample encode an identical CDR3 as well. The gene calls are TRBV7-9 and TRBJ1-1, with 9 bases matching TRBD1. V was pared by 5 bases and J by 8 bases, with 9 bases of the junction left unmatched. The CDR3 runs 14 residues. CDR1 and CDR2 from the germline V gene are SEHNR and FQNEAQ (reference sequence). The CDR3 DNA is TGTGCCAGCAGCCTGGTACAGGGGGCCACGGAAGCTTTCTTT. It encodes CASSLVQGATEAFF.

The rearrangement joins TRBV5-1 to TRBJ2-7; D is uncertain. V lost 1 base, J lost 4 bases, and 12 bases lay in between. Germline loops: CDR1 SGHRS, CDR2 YFSETQ. The CDR3 runs 14 residues. CDR3 in DNA: TGCGCCAGCAGCTTGCGTCGAGGCCAATACGAGCAGTACTTC. This encodes CASSLRRGQYEQYF.

This chain links TRBV7-8 with TRBJ1-5; D is ambiguous. The CDR3 has 14 amino acids. Germline V lookup: CDR1 SGHVS, CDR2 FQNEAQ. The V and J ends lost 0 bases and 7 bases respectively, with 10 bases between them. CDR3 protein: CASSLARQNQPQHF. Here the CDR3 DNA reads TGTGCCAGCAGCTTAGCGCGGCAAAACCAGCCCCAGCATTTT. Full variable domain (outside the CDR3, taken from reference TRBV7-8 and TRBJ1-5): GAGVSQSPRYKVAKRGQDVALRCDPISGHVSLFWYQQALGQGPEFLTYFQNEAQLDKSGLPSDRFFAERPEGSVSTLKIQRTQQEDSAVYLCASSLARQNQPQHFGDGTRLSIL.

About this clone itself: Other DNA sequences within the sample encode an identical CDR3. This chain links TRBV5-1 with TRBJ2-2; 11 bases are shared with TRBD2. There are 15 residues in the CDR3. Germline CDR1 SGHRS, CDR2 YFSETQ. The V and J ends lost 0 bases and 8 bases, in that order; junction bases with no gene match: 3. CDR3 DNA: TGCGCCAGCAGCTTGGAACTAGCGGGAGCTGGGGAGCTGTTTTTT. It yields the protein CASSLELAGAGELFF. Supplemented by reference TRBV5-1 and TRBJ2-2, the full variable domain reads KAGVTQTPRYLIKTRGQQVTLSCSPISGHRSVSWYQQTPGQGLQFLFEYFSETQRNKGNFPGRFSGRQFSNSRSEMNVSTLELGDSALYLCASSLELAGAGELFFGEGSRLTVL.